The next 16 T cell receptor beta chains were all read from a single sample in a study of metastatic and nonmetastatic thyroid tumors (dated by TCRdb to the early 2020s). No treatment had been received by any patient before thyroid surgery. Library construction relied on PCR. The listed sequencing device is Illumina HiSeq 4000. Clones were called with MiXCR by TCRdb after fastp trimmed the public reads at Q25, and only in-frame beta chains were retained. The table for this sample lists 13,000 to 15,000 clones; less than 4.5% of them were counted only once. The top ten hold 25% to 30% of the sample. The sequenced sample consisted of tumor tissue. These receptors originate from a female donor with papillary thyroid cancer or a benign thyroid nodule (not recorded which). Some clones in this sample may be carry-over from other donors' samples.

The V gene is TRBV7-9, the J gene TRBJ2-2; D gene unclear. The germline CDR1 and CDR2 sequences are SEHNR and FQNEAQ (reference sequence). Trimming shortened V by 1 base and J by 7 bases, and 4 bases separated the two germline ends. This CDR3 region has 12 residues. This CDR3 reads CASSLGIGELFF. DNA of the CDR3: TGTGCCAGCAGCTTAGGGATCGGGGAGCTGTTTTTT.

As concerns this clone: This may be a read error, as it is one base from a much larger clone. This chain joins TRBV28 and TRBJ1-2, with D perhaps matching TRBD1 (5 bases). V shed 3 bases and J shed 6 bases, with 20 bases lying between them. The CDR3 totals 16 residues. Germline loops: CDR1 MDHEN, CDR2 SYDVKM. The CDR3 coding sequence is TGTGCCAGCAGTTTCGAAGCCCGGGACGTCGCTCATGGCTACACCTTC. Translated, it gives CASSFEARDVAHGYTF.

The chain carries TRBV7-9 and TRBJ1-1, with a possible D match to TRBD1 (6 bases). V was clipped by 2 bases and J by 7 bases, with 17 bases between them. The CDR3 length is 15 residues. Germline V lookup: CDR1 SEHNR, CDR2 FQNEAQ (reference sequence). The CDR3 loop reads CASSLTPGTPLEAFF. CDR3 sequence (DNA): TGTGCCAGCAGCTTAACCCCCGGGACACCGCTTGAAGCTTTCTTT.

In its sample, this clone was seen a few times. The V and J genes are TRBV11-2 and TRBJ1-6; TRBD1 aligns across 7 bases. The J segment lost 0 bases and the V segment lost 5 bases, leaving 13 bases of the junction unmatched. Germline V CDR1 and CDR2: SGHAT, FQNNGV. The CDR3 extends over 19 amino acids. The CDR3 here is CASSDRHSQGGSYNSPLHF. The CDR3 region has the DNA TGTGCCAGCAGCGATCGACATTCTCAGGGGGGCTCCTATAATTCACCCCTCCACTTT.

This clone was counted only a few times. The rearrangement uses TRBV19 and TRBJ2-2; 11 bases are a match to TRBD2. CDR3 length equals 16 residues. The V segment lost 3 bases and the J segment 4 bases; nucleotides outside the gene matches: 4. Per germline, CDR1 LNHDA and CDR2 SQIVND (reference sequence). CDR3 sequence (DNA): TGTGCCAGTAGTATGTCTCTAGCGGGAGGCACCGGGGAGCTGTTTTTT. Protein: CASSMSLAGGTGELFF. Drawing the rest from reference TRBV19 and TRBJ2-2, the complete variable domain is DGGITQSPKYLFRKEGQNVTLSCEQNLNHDAMYWYRQDPGQGLRLIYYSQIVNDFQKGDIAEGYSVSREKKESFPLTVTSAQKNPTAFYLCASSMSLAGGTGELFFGEGSRLTVL.

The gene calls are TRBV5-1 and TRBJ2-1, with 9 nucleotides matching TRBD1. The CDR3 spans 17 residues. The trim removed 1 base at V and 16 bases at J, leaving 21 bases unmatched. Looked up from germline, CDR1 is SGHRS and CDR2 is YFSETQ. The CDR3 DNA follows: TGCGCCAGCAGCTTGAACCCACCGGGACAGGGATACAATGAGTATTTCTTC. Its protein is CASSLNPPGQGYNEYFF.

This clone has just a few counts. The CDR3 DNA reads TGTGCCACCTTTTCGGGTAGCGCGGGGGCCGGGGAGCTGTTTTTT. Protein: CATFSGSAGAGELFF. The V gene is TRBV6-2 or TRBV6-3, the J gene TRBJ2-2, with 7 nucleotides matching TRBD2. Germline lookup yields CDR1 MNHEY and CDR2 SVGEGT. The CDR3 extends over 15 amino acids. V trimming: 10 bases; J trimming: 6 bases; junction bases outside the gene matches: 14.

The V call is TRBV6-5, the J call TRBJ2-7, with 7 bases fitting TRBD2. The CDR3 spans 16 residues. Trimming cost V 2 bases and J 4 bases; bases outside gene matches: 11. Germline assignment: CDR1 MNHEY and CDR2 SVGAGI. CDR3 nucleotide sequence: TGTGCCAGCAGTTACGCCTCGGGCGGGAGAGGGTACGAGCAGTACTTC. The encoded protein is CASSYASGGRGYEQYF.

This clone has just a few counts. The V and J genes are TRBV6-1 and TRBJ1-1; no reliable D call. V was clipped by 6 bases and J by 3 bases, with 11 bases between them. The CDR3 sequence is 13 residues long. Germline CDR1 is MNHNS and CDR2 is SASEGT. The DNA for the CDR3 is TGTGCCAGCAGGGGAGGAGTGTACACTGAAGCTTTCTTT. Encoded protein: CASRGGVYTEAFF.

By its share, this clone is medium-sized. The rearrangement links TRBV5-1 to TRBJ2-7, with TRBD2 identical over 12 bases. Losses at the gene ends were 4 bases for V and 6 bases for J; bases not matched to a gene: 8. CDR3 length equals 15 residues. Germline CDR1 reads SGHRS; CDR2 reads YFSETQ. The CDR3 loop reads CASSIRLAGESEQYF. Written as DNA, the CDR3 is TGCGCCAGCAGCATACGACTAGCGGGGGAAAGCGAGCAGTACTTC.

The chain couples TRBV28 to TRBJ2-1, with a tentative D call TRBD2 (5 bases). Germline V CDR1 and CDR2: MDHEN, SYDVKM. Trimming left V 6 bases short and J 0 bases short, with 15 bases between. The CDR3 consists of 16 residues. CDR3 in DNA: TGTGCCAGCAGATCTCAACGGAGGAGCTCCTACAATGAGCAGTTCTTC. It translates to CASRSQRRSSYNEQFF.

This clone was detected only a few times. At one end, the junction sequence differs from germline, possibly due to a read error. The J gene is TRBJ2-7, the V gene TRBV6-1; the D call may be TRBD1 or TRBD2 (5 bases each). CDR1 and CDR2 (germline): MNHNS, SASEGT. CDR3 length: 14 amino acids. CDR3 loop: CASSDRGSSYEHYF. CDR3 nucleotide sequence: TGTGCCAGCAGTGACCGGGGCAGCTCCTACGAGCATTACTTT.

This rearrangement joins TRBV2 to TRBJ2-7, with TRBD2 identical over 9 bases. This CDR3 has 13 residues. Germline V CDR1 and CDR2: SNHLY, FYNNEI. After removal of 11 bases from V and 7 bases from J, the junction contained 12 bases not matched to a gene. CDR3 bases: TGTGCCGTCAAACAGGGACTAGCACGGGAGCAGTACTTC. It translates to CAVKQGLAREQYF.

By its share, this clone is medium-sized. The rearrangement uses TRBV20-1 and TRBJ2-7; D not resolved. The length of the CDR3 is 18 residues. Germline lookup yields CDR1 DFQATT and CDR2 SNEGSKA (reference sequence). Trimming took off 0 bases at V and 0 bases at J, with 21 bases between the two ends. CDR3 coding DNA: TGCAGTGCTAGAGATCAAGTTGGTGCGACCAAACCCTCCTACGAGCAGTACTTC. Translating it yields CSARDQVGATKPSYEQYF.

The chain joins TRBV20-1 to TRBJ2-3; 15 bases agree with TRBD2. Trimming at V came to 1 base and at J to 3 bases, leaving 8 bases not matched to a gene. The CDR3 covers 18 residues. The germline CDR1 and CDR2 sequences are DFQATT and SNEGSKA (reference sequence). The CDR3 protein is CSARGWTSGRAQTDTQYF. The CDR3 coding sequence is TGCAGTGCTAGAGGATGGACTAGCGGGAGGGCACAAACAGATACGCAGTATTTT.

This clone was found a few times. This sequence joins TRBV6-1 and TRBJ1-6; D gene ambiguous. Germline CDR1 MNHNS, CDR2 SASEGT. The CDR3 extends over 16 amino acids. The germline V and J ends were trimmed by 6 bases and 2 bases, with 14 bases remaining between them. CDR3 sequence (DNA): TGTGCCAGCAGAACGGACGGTTTCGCCTATAATTCACCCCTCCACTTT. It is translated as CASRTDGFAYNSPLHF.